This TCR beta chain was retrieved from a study of CD8 T cells in ankylosing spondylitis. Researchers built TCR beta libraries using quantitative 5'-RACE with molecular barcodes. TCRdb ran MiXCR on the 5' RACE reads and lists one entry per CDR3 protein. The sample consists of 350,000 or so distinct CDR3 sequences, roughly 8% of them appearing once. This clonotype was seen a few times. Its antigen is unidentified. Study outcomes and limitations: As for the disease-linked clones, they showed a CD8+ phenotype and occurred at relatively low frequencies in peripheral blood. The study identified a TCR beta motif of roughly eight highly homologous variants that appeared characteristic of ankylosing spondylitis blood.

Trimming removed 5 bases at V and 3 bases at J, with 12 bases between. The CDR3 length is 13 residues. Germline V gene lookup returns CDR1 SGHRS and CDR2 YFSETQ. Sequencing input: blood, either unsorted or a sorted T cell fraction (not recorded which). This sequence joins TRBV5-1 and TRBJ2-7; tentatively, D is TRBD1 (5 bases). This clonotype was sampled from a male donor with ankylosing spondylitis. Here the CDR3 reads CASSVDRVYEQYF. CDR3 in DNA: TGCGCCAGCAGTGTAGACAGAGTCTACGAGCAGTACTTC.